The following is a TCR beta chain sequence with its context. This sample stems from a study of blood T cell repertoires in COVID-19. On the study more broadly: PBMCs, B-cell-depleted T cells, or T cells were the source of the cDNA or gDNA that made up the material.

Repertoires were generated with immunoSEQ multiplex PCR, while TCRdb's copy carries only in-frame clones and drops some. In the table there are more than 25,000 clones, roughly 88% of which are singletons. The germline V gene has CDR1 SEHNR and CDR2 FQNEAQ (reference sequence). The CDR3 spans 16 residues. The ends lost 5 bases at V and 0 bases at J; junction bases unmatched: 2. The TCR originated in a woman aged 80 or over with COVID-19, enrolled during active disease. This chain uses TRBV7-9 with TRBJ2-2, with TRBD2 identical over 11 bases. Specimen: peripheral blood. The CDR3 spells CASSTGLAANTGELFF. The DNA of the CDR3 is TGTGCCAGCAGCACGGGACTAGCGGCGAACACCGGGGAGCTGTTTTTT.